This passage covers 29 T cell receptor beta chains from one sample sequenced in a study of breast tumors, draining lymph nodes, adjacent tissues (TCRdb year 2016). The library came from multiplex PCR. TCRdb records Illumina HiSeq 2000 as the sequencer. TCRdb took the public reads, trimmed them with fastp at Q25, ran MiXCR for clone calling and kept in-frame beta chains. Records with the same CDR3 protein are collapsed into one entry carrying the most frequent genes and DNA. The sample includes around 230,000 distinct CDR3 sequences, with about 34% observed a single time. Jointly, the top ten make up over 3.5% of the sample. The lymph node samples were taken from the axillary draining lymph nodes of breast cancer patients. Sequenced material: axillary lymph node tissue. These receptor sequences come from a female donor with breast cancer. Some clones in this sample may be carry-over from other donors' samples.

This clonotype was detected many times. The chain has TRBV2 and TRBJ2-2, with 7 bases fitting TRBD2. Per germline, CDR1 SNHLY and CDR2 FYNNEI. V dropped 5 bases and J dropped 5; count of bases not matched to a gene: 14. The CDR3 extends over 17 amino acids. The CDR3 protein is CASSSLGGGPVTGELFF. In DNA form, the CDR3 reads TGTGCCAGCAGTTCCCTCGGGGGAGGGCCGGTGACCGGGGAGCTGTTTTTT.

At least ten counts were recorded for this clonotype. J is TRBJ2-3 and V is TRBV6-4; 12 bases align to TRBD2. Germline CDR1 reads MRHNA; CDR2 reads SNTAGT. The CDR3 extends over 15 amino acids. The V and J ends lost 4 bases and 4 bases, in that order; junction bases with no gene match: 3. The CDR3 coding sequence is TGTGCCAGCAGTGCGTCTAGCGGGAGGGCAGATACGCAGTATTTT. Protein product: CASSASSGRADTQYF.

On this clonotype itself: Mismatch with germline at one junction end may stem from a read error. The chain uses TRBV7-3 and TRBJ2-6, with 9 bases aligning to TRBD1. The CDR3 runs to 15 residues. The germline V gene has CDR1 SGHTA and CDR2 FQGTGA. The CDR3 DNA is TGTGCTGGATTACAGGGGGCAAGGGGGGCCAACGCCCTGACTTTC. It encodes CAGLQGARGANALTF.

This clonotype was detected many times. The CDR3: CASSLETFRSYNEQFF. For the CDR3, the DNA is TGCGCCAGCAGCTTGGAGACTTTCAGGAGCTACAATGAGCAGTTCTTC. The chain employs TRBV5-1 and TRBJ2-1, with D uncertain. Trimming left V 0 bases short and J 3 bases short, with 13 bases between. Per the germline V gene, CDR1 is SGHRS and CDR2 is YFSETQ. This CDR3 spans 16 amino acids. Full variable domain (remainder filled in from reference TRBV5-1 and TRBJ2-1): KAGVTQTPRYLIKTRGQQVTLSCSPISGHRSVSWYQQTPGQGLQFLFEYFSETQRNKGNFPGRFSGRQFSNSRSEMNVSTLELGDSALYLCASSLETFRSYNEQFFGPGTRLTVL.

The chain has TRBV7-2 and TRBJ2-3; D is perhaps TRBD1 (6 bases). The germline V and J ends were trimmed by 4 bases and 7 bases, with 15 bases remaining between them. The CDR3 totals 14 residues. Germline CDR1 and CDR2: SGHTA and FQGNSA. Written as DNA, the CDR3 is TGTGCCAGCAGCTACTATACCACAGGGAATACGCAGTATTTT. Translation gives CASSYYTTGNTQYF.

This clonotype has ten or more counts. The chain combines TRBV11-3 with TRBJ2-7; D might be TRBD2 (7 bases). The CDR3 is made up of 16 amino acids. From germline, CDR1 is SGHNT and CDR2 YENEEA. Trimming stripped 0 bases from V and 2 bases from J, with 14 bases between. The chain's CDR3 is CASSLERGGGTYEQYF. In DNA, the CDR3 is TGTGCCAGCAGCTTAGAAAGAGGGGGGGGGACCTACGAGCAGTACTTC.

This clonotype was found a few times. The J gene is TRBJ2-4, the V gene TRBV19, with 8 bases fitting TRBD1. The CDR3 spans 15 residues. J lost 9 bases, V lost 5 bases, and 12 bases had no gene match. CDR1 is LNHDA, CDR2 SQIVND, per germline (reference sequence). This chain's CDR3 is CASSFSADREVIQYF. CDR3 coding DNA: TGTGCCAGTAGTTTCAGCGCGGACAGGGAAGTCATTCAGTACTTC.

This clonotype was seen at least ten times. V gene TRBV2 combines with J gene TRBJ2-2; D remains unclear. The CDR3 has 14 amino acids. V was clipped by 2 bases and J by 3 bases, with 7 bases between them. CDR1 and CDR2 from the germline V gene are SNHLY and FYNNEI. CDR3 amino acids: CASSEWQHTGELFF. Written as DNA, the CDR3 is TGTGCCAGCAGTGAATGGCAACACACCGGGGAGCTGTTTTTT.

Many counts were recorded for this clonotype. The V call is TRBV6-5, the J call TRBJ1-4; 8 positions agree with TRBD1. The ends lost 4 bases at V and 7 bases at J; junction bases unmatched: 5. Germline loops: CDR1 MNHEY, CDR2 SVGAGI. The CDR3 is 14 amino acids. This CDR3 is CASSFQGAGEKLFF. The CDR3 coding sequence is TGTGCCAGCAGTTTTCAGGGGGCGGGTGAAAAACTGTTTTTT.

This clonotype appeared many times. V and J are TRBV5-1 and TRBJ2-1; TRBD2 matches at 11 bases. Germline lookup yields CDR1 SGHRS and CDR2 YFSETQ. V was clipped by 3 bases and J by 0 bases; unmatched bases: 5. The CDR3 spans 17 residues. The CDR3 sequence: CASSSLTSGSSYNEQFF. The CDR3 nucleotides are TGCGCCAGCAGCTCGCTAACTAGCGGGAGCTCCTACAATGAGCAGTTCTTC.

The V call is TRBV20-1, the J call TRBJ2-7, with TRBD1 identical over 7 bases. The J segment lost 6 bases and the V segment lost 4 bases, leaving 12 bases of the junction unmatched. The CDR3 is 14 residues long. The germline CDR1 and CDR2 sequences are DFQATT and SNEGSKA (reference sequence). CDR3 sequence (DNA): TGCAGTGCTACCCCGAGGGACAGCCCCTCCGAGCAGTACTTC. It codes for CSATPRDSPSEQYF.

In this sample, this clonotype turned up many times. The rearrangement joins TRBV6-1 to TRBJ1-2; possible D gene TRBD1, 6 bases. The CDR3 runs 15 residues. The V and J ends lost 2 bases and 2 bases respectively, with 12 bases between them. CDR1 is MNHNS, CDR2 SASEGT, per germline. The CDR3 sequence is CASSESWDTNYGYTF. DNA for the CDR3: TGTGCCAGCAGTGAAAGTTGGGACACCAACTATGGCTACACCTTC.

Comments on this clonotype: The germline gene is not matched at one end of the junction; a read error may be the cause. This chain links TRBV7-9 with TRBJ1-2, with D perhaps matching TRBD1 (6 bases). This CDR3 region has 15 residues. In germline, CDR1 is SEHNR, CDR2 FQNEAQ (reference sequence). Here the CDR3 DNA reads TGTGCCAGCAGCTTAGAATCAGGGGCGAACTATGGCTACCCCTTC. Translating it yields CASSLESGANYGYPF.

This clonotype appeared a few times. J is TRBJ2-3 and V is TRBV6-1, with 8 bases matching TRBD2. Germline CDR1 reads MNHNS; CDR2 reads SASEGT. Trimming removed 6 bases from V and 2 bases from J; junction bases left unmatched: 10. The length of the CDR3 is 16 residues. CDR3 sequence reads: CASSQGAGAHTDTQYF. CDR3 nucleotides: TGTGCCAGCAGCCAGGGAGCGGGGGCCCACACAGATACGCAGTATTTT.

This clonotype was found many times. The chain has TRBV9 and TRBJ1-3; no clear D. Germline V gene data show CDR1 as SGDLS and CDR2 as YYNGEE. This CDR3 has 11 residues. V shed 0 bases and J shed 7 bases, with 2 bases lying between them. In DNA form, the CDR3 reads TGTGCCAGCAGCGTAGCCAACACCATATATTTT. Amino acid sequence: CASSVANTIYF.

There are many counts of this clonotype. V and J are TRBV10-2 and TRBJ2-7, with TRBD2 matching 8 bases. In germline, CDR1 is WSHSY, CDR2 SAAADI. This CDR3 is built from 13 residues. V gave up 7 bases and J gave up 4 bases; unmatched junction bases: 6. The CDR3 DNA reads as TGCGCCAGCATGCGAGCGGGAGTGTACGAGCAGTACTTC. Amino acids: CASMRAGVYEQYF.

The chain couples TRBV19 to TRBJ1-2; 7 positions agree with TRBD1. This CDR3 contains 16 residues. Germline V gene lookup returns CDR1 LNHDA and CDR2 SQIVND (reference sequence). The V gene end was trimmed by 9 bases and the J gene end by 4 bases; junction bases not matched to a gene: 17. The CDR3 reads CASSSPPSQGFYGYTF. CDR3 sequence (DNA): TGTGCCAGCAGTTCTCCCCCTTCACAGGGGTTCTATGGCTACACCTTC. The full variable domain, rest sourced from reference TRBV19 and TRBJ1-2, is DGGITQSPKYLFRKEGQNVTLSCEQNLNHDAMYWYRQDPGQGLRLIYYSQIVNDFQKGDIAEGYSVSREKKESFPLTVTSAQKNPTAFYLCASSSPPSQGFYGYTFGSGTRLTVV.

The CDR3 DNA reads TGTGCCAGCAGCTTACGCCCCAGGGGTGGCTACACCTTC. Its protein product is CASSLRPRGGYTF. J is TRBJ1-2 and V is TRBV7-9, with a weak D call TRBD1 (6 bases). The germline V gene encodes CDR1 SEHNR and CDR2 FQNEAQ (reference sequence). V dropped 2 bases and J dropped 7 bases, with 11 bases sitting between them. This CDR3 comprises 13 residues.

This clonotype was counted ten times or more. CDR3 in DNA: TGCGCCAGCAGTCCGAGGGGGCAGAGGGAGACCCAGTACTTC. This encodes CASSPRGQRETQYF. This sequence joins TRBV4-3 and TRBJ2-5; 7 bases align to TRBD1. After removal of 6 bases from V and 5 bases from J, the junction contained 9 bases not matched to a gene. Germline CDR1 and CDR2: LGHNA and YSLEER. CDR3 size: 14 residues.

The J gene is TRBJ2-5, the V gene TRBV19; 7 positions agree with TRBD1. The CDR3 covers 16 residues. Germline CDR1 LNHDA, CDR2 SQIVND (reference sequence). The J segment lost 9 bases and the V segment lost 7 bases, leaving 20 bases of the junction unmatched. CDR3 region: CASKKTGRGAGQPQYF. CDR3 in DNA: TGTGCCAGTAAAAAGACAGGGAGAGGGGCAGGCCAGCCCCAGTACTTC.

This clonotype was observed a handful of times. The chain has TRBV5-8 and TRBJ2-4; the D is unclear. Trimming shortened V by 5 bases and J by 0 bases, and 15 bases separated the two germline ends. Germline CDR1 reads SGHTS; CDR2 reads YDEGEE. The CDR3 runs 16 residues. CDR3 sequence: CASSYKTAIAKNIQYF. CDR3 DNA: TGTGCCAGCAGTTATAAGACCGCCATAGCCAAAAACATTCAGTACTTC.

The chain uses TRBV2 and TRBJ2-7; D might be TRBD1 or TRBD2, each matching 7 bases. Germline loops: CDR1 SNHLY, CDR2 FYNNEI. The CDR3 contains 16 residues. V gave up 0 bases and J gave up 7 bases, with 19 bases separating them. CDR3 sequence: CASSEALGRGGREQYF. Written as DNA, the CDR3 is TGTGCCAGCAGTGAAGCGCTTGGCAGGGGGGGAAGGGAGCAGTACTTC.

This clonotype was observed many times. The rearrangement links TRBV20-1 to TRBJ2-7, with 8 bases fitting TRBD1. The CDR3 is 14 amino acids. V dropped 6 bases and J dropped 1; count of bases not matched to a gene: 8. Germline values: CDR1 DFQATT, CDR2 SNEGSKA (reference sequence). In DNA, the CDR3 is TGCAGTGCCTATCGACAGGGGTCTTCCTACGAGCAGTACTTC. It is translated as CSAYRQGSSYEQYF.

The J gene is TRBJ2-2, the V gene TRBV5-1; TRBD2 agrees at 8 bases. The CDR3 extends over 14 amino acids. V was clipped by 2 bases and J by 7 bases; unmatched bases: 4. Germline V gives CDR1 SGHRS, CDR2 YFSETQ. The CDR3 sequence is CASSFAGTSGELFF. DNA of the CDR3: TGCGCCAGCAGCTTCGCCGGGACTAGCGGGGAGCTGTTTTTT.

Note on this clonotype: This may be a read error, as it is one base from a much larger clone. This rearrangement joins TRBV6-6 to TRBJ2-2; D perhaps matches TRBD1 (6 bases). Germline CDR1 and CDR2: MNHNY and SVGAGI (reference sequence). CDR3 length: 15 residues. The CDR3 bases are TGTGCCAGCAATTTAGCAGGGGCAAGAACCGGGGAGCTGTCTTTT. As protein: CASNLAGARTGELSF.

V gene TRBV10-2 combines with J gene TRBJ1-6; D is uncertain. CDR1 is WSHSY and CDR2 is SAAADI in the germline V gene. V was cut by 6 bases and J by 9 bases, with 9 bases left in between. CDR3 size: 12 residues. The CDR3 reads CASRDVSSPLHF. In DNA, the CDR3 is TGCGCCAGCAGGGACGTCTCTTCACCCCTCCACTTT.

The gene calls are TRBV7-2 and TRBJ2-1; 15 bases fit TRBD2. After removal of 1 base from V and 6 bases from J, the junction contained 4 bases not matched to a gene. The CDR3 length is 17 residues. From germline, CDR1 is SGHTA and CDR2 FQGNSA. The CDR3 loop is CASSLVGTSGGFNEQFF. DNA of the CDR3: TGTGCCAGCAGCTTAGTTGGGACTAGCGGGGGGTTCAATGAGCAGTTCTTC.

This clonotype was counted ten times or more. This sequence joins TRBV10-3 and TRBJ2-7; TRBD2 matches at 7 bases. The junction had 4 bases not matched to a gene; V was cut back by 2 bases and J by 3 bases. Looked up from germline, CDR1 is ENHRY and CDR2 is SYGVKD. There are 14 residues in the CDR3. This CDR3 is CAISEGLDSYEQYF. The CDR3 DNA follows: TGTGCCATCAGTGAGGGACTAGATAGCTACGAGCAGTACTTC.

This clonotype was seen at least ten times. A read error may account for a junction end that differs from germline. The chain joins TRBV20-1 to TRBJ2-2; D is tentatively TRBD1 or TRBD2 (5 bases each). This CDR3 has 15 amino acids. The germline V gene encodes CDR1 DFQATT and CDR2 SNEGSKA (reference sequence). Written as DNA, the CDR3 is TGCAGTGCTAGAGTTGGGGGATCGAAGACCGGGGAGCTGTTTTTT. Protein product: CSARVGGSKTGELFF.